This T cell receptor (beta chain) was sequenced for a study of blood T cell repertoires in COVID-19. About the study: PBMCs, B-cell-depleted T cells, or T cells were the source of the cDNA or gDNA that made up the material.

Clones were sequenced by immunoSEQ multiplex PCR, and TCRdb holds only the in-frame ones, with some missing. This table has some 110,000 clones, about 89% appearing once. CDR1 is SGHTA and CDR2 is FQGNSA in the germline V gene. This CDR3 region has 14 residues. V was cut by 10 bases and J by 4 bases, with 19 bases left in between. This clonotype originated in a human donor in a cohort sampled during active COVID-19. The rearrangement links TRBV7-2 to TRBJ1-1; D is possibly TRBD1 (5 bases). Sequencing was carried out using peripheral blood. Here the CDR3 reads CAISLWGVATEAFF. Here the CDR3 DNA reads TGTGCCATCTCCCTTTGGGGGGTCGCCACTGAAGCTTTCTTT.